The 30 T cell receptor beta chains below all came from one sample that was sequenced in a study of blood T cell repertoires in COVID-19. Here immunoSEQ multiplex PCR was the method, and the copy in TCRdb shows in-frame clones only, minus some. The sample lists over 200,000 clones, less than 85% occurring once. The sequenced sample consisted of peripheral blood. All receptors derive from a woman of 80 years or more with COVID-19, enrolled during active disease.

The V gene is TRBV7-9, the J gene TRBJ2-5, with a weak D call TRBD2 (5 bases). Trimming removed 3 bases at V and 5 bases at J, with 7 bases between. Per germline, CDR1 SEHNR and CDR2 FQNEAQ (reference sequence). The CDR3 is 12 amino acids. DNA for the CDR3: TGTGCCAGCAGCTTCGGAGGCGAGACCCAGTACTTC. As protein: CASSFGGETQYF.

The CDR3 is CASGLGGANEQFF. The CDR3 nucleotides read TGTGCCAGCGGTCTTGGCGGGGCAAATGAGCAGTTCTTC. V is TRBV3-1 (or the pseudogene TRBV3-2) and J is TRBJ2-1; TRBD2 might be the D (6 bases). The CDR3 covers 13 residues. The germline V and J ends were trimmed by 8 bases and 7 bases, with 15 bases remaining between them. Per the germline V gene, CDR1 is LGHDT and CDR2 is YNNKEL (reference sequence).

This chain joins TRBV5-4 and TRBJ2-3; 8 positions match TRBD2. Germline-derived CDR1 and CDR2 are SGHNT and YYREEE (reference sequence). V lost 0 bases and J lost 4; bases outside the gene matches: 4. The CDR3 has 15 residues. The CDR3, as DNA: TGTGCCAGCAGCTTGGCGGGACTAGGGGCAGATACGCAGTATTTT. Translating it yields CASSLAGLGADTQYF.

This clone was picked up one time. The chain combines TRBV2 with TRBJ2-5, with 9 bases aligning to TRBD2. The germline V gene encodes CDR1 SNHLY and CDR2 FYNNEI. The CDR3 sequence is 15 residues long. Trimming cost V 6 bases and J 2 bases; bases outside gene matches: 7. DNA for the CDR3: TGTGCCAGCAGCACCAGACTAGCGGCACAAGAGACCCAGTACTTC. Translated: CASSTRLAAQETQYF.

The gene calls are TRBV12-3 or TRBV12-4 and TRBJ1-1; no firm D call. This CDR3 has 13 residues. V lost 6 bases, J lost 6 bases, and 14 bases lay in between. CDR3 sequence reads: CASSKLRGPEAFF. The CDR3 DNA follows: TGTGCCAGCAGCAAACTGCGGGGTCCTGAAGCTTTCTTT.

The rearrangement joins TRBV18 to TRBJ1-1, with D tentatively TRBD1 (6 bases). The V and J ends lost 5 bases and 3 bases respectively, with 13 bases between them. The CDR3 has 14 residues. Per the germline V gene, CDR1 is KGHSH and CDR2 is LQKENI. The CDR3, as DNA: TGTGCCAGCTCATTCGGACAGAGGGACACTGAAGCTTTCTTT. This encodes CASSFGQRDTEAFF.

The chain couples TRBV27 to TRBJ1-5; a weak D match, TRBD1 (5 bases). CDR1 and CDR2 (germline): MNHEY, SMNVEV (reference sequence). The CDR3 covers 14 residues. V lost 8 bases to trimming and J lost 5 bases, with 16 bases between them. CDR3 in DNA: TGTGCCAGCTCAATAGGGGCCGGAGATCAGCCCCAGCATTTT. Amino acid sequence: CASSIGAGDQPQHF.

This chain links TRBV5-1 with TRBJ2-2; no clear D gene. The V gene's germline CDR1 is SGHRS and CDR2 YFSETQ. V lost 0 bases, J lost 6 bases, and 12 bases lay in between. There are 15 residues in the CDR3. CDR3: CASSLGYSLPGELFF. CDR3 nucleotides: TGCGCCAGCAGCTTGGGTTACTCCTTACCCGGGGAGCTGTTTTTT.

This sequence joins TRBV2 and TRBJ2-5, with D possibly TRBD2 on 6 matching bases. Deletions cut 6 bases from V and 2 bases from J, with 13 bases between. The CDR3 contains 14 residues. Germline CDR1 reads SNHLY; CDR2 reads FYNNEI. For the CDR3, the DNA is TGTGCCAGCAGGGCTGGGACTCGACAAGAGACCCAGTACTTC. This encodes CASRAGTRQETQYF.

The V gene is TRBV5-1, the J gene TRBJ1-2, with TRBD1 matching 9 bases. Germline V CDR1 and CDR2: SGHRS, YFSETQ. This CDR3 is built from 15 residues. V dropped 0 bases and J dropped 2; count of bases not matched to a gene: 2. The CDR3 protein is CASSLGDRVNYGYTF. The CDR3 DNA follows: TGCGCCAGCAGCTTGGGGGACAGGGTAAACTATGGCTACACCTTC.

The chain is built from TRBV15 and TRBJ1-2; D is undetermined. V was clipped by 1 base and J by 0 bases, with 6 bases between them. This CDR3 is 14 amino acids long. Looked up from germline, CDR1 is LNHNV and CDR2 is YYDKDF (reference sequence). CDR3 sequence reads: CATSRGRANYGYTF. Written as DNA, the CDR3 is TGTGCCACCAGCAGAGGGAGGGCTAACTATGGCTACACCTTC.

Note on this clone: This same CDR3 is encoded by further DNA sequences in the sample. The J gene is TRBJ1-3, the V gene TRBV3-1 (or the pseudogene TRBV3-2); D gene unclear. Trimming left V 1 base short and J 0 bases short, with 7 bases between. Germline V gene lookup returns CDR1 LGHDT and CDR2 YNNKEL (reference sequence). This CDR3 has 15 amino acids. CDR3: CASSQGLHSGNTIYF. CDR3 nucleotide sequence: TGTGCCAGCAGCCAAGGACTACACTCTGGAAACACCATATATTTT.

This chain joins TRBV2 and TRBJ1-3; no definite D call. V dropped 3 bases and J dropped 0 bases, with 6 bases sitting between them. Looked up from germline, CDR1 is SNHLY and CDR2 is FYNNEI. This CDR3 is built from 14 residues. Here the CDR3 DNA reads TGTGCCAGCAGTGATATGAGCTCTGGAAACACCATATATTTT. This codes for CASSDMSSGNTIYF.

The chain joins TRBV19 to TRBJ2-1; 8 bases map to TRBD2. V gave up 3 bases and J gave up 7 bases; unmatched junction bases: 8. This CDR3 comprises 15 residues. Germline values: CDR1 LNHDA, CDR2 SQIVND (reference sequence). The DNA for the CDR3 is TGTGCCAGTAGTATCCTACGGCCGGGAGGGAATGAGCAGTTCTTC. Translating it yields CASSILRPGGNEQFF. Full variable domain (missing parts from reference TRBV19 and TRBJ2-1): DGGITQSPKYLFRKEGQNVTLSCEQNLNHDAMYWYRQDPGQGLRLIYYSQIVNDFQKGDIAEGYSVSREKKESFPLTVTSAQKNPTAFYLCASSILRPGGNEQFFGPGTRLTVL.

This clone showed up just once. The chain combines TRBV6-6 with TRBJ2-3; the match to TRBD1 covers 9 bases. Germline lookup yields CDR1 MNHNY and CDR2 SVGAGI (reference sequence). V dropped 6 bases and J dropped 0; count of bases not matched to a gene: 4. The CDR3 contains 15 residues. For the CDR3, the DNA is TGTGCCAGCAGCTCAGGACAGGGGAGCACAGATACGCAGTATTTT. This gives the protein CASSSGQGSTDTQYF.

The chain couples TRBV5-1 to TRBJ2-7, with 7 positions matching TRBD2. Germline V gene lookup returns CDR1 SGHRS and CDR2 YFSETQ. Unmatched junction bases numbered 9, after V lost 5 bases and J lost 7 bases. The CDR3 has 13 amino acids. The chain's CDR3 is CASRSGGSVEQYF. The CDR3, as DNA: TGCGCCAGCAGATCCGGCGGGAGCGTTGAGCAGTACTTC.

CDR3 region: CASKVLTSSNEQFF. The CDR3 DNA sequence: TGTGCCAGCAAGGTTTTGACTAGTTCCAATGAGCAGTTCTTC. The gene calls are TRBV2 and TRBJ2-1, with a weak D call TRBD2 (6 bases). Germline CDR1 reads SNHLY; CDR2 reads FYNNEI. The CDR3 consists of 14 residues. V dropped 7 bases and J dropped 6 bases, with 16 bases sitting between them.

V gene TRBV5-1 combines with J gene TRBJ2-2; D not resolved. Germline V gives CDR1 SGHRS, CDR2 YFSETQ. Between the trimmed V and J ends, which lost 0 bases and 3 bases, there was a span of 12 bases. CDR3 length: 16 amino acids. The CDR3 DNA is TGCGCCAGCAGCTTGGCCGGTAGCAGTCACACCGGGGAGCTGTTTTTT. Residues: CASSLAGSSHTGELFF.

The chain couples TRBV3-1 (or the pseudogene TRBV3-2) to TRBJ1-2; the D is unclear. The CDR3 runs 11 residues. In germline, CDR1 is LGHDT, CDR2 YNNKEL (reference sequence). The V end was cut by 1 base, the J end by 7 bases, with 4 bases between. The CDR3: CASSQASGYTF. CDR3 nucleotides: TGTGCCAGCAGCCAAGCCAGTGGCTACACCTTC.

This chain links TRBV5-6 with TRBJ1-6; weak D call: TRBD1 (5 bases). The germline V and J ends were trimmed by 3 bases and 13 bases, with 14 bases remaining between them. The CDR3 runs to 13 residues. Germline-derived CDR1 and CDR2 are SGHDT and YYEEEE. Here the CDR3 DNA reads TGTGCCAGCAGCTCCCTGGGGGGGGAGCCCCTCCACTTT. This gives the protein CASSSLGGEPLHF.

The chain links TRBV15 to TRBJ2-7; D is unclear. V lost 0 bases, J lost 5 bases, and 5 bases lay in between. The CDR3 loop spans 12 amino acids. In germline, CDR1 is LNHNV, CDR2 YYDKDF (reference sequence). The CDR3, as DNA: TGTGCCACCAGCAGAGACCGGGACGAGCAGTACTTC. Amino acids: CATSRDRDEQYF.

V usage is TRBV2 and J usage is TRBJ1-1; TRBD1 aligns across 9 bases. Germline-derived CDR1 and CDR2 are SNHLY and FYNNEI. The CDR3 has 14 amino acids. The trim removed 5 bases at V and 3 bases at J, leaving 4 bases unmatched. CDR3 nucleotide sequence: TGTGCCAGCAGTTCCTGGACAGGGGACACTGAAGCTTTCTTT. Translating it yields CASSSWTGDTEAFF.

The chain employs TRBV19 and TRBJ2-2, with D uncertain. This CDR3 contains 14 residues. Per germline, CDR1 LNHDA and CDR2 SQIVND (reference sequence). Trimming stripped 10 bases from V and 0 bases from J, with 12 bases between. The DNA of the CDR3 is TGTGCCACCCTATCCAGGACGAACACCGGGGAGCTGTTTTTT. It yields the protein CATLSRTNTGELFF.

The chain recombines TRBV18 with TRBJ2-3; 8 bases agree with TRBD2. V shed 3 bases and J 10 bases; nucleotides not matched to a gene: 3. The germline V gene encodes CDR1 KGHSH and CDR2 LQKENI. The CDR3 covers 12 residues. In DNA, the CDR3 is TGTGCCAGCTCACCGGGACTAGGTGCGCAGTATTTT. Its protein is CASSPGLGAQYF.

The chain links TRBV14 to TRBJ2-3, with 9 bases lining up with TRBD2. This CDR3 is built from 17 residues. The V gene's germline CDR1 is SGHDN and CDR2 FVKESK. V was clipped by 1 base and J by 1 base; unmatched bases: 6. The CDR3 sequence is CASSQGLIAGGTDTQYF. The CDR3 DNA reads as TGTGCCAGCAGCCAAGGCCTCATAGCGGGAGGCACAGATACGCAGTATTTT.

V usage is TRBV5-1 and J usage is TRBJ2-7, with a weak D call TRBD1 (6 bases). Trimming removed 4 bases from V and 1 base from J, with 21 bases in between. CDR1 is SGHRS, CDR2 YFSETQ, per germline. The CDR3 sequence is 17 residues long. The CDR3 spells CASSQGSGDIASYEQYF. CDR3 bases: TGCGCCAGCAGCCAAGGGTCAGGGGACATTGCGTCCTACGAGCAGTACTTC.

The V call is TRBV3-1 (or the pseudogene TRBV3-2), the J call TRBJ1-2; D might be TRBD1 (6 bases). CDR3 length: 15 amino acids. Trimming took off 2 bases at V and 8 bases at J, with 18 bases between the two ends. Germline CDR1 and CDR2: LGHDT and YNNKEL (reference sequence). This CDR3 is CASSQRDTQTYGYTF. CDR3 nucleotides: TGTGCCAGCAGCCAACGGGACACACAAACCTACGGCTACACCTTC.

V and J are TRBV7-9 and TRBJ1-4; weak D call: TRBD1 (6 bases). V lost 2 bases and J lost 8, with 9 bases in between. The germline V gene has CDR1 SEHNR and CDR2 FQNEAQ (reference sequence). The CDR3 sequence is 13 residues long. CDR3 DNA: TGTGCCAGCAGCTTATCAGGGGACGAAAAACTGTTTTTT. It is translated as CASSLSGDEKLFF.

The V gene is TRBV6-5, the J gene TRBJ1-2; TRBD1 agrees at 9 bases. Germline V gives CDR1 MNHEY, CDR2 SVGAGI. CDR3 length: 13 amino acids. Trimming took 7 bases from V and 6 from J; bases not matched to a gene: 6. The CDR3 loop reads CASTTRTGDGYTF. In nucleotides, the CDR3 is TGTGCCAGCACAACCCGGACAGGGGATGGCTACACCTTC.

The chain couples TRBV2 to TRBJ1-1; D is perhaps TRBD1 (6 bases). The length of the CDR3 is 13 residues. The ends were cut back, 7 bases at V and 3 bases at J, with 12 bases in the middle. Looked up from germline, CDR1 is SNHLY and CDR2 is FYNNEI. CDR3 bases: TGTGCCAGCAAGTTGACAGGTGACACTGAAGCTTTCTTT. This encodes CASKLTGDTEAFF.